A selection of T cell receptor beta chains follows, all from one sample in a study of cytomegalovirus exposure and HLA in healthy donors. The protocol was immunoSEQ multiplex PCR, while the TCRdb copy is restricted to in-frame clones and leaves out a portion. The sample holds fewer than 200,000 clones, around 78% seen once. Sequenced: PBMCs. The receptor set was obtained from a female donor in good health and CMV-seronegative. CDR3s include the opening cysteine and the closing phenylalanine or tryptophan. Fields, in order: D gene, clone size, V gene, J gene, CDR3 DNA, CDR3 protein. The D gene is left open where the match is weak. Not every row has a clone size; where given, it reads once, few, many or a size class.

TRBD2,.,TRBV29-1,TRBJ2-3,TGCAGCGTCTCCCACCGAGGACTAGCGGGAGGGGGCGTTACGGATACGCAGTATTTT,CSVSHRGLAGGGVTDTQYF
.,.,TRBV11-1,TRBJ1-5,TGTGCCAGCAGCTTAGATCCGGGAGAAGGGCAGCCCCAGCATTTT,CASSLDPGEGQPQHF
.,.,TRBV4-2,TRBJ1-1,TGTGCCAGCAGCCTCCCATCGGGGAACACTGAAGCTTTCTTT,CASSLPSGNTEAFF
TRBD1,.,TRBV4-3,TRBJ1-5,TGCGCCAGCAGCCAAGCCCAGGGGGGTCAGCCCCAGCATTTT,CASSQAQGGQPQHF
.,few,TRBV6-5,TRBJ1-5,TGTGCCAGCACAGACAGGATTGGCCAGCCCCAGCATTTT,CASTDRIGQPQHF
.,once,TRBV5-4,TRBJ1-1,TGTGCCAGCAGCTTGTACGGGTTGGGTGACACTGAAGCTTTCTTT,CASSLYGLGDTEAFF
.,.,TRBV7-3,TRBJ2-2,TGTGCCAGCAGCCGGGACTCACTGGGCACCGGGGAGCTGTTTTTT,CASSRDSLGTGELFF
TRBD1,few,TRBV4-2,TRBJ2-6,TGTGCCAGCAGCCAGGGGGACAGTAGCTCTGGGGCCAACGGCCTGACTTTC,CASSQGDSSSGANGLTF
TRBD2,.,TRBV7-7,TRBJ2-1,TGTGCTAGCAGCTCCGGGACTAGCGGGGGGAACTCCTACAATGAGCAGTTCTTC,CASSSGTSGGNSYNEQFF
.,.,TRBV28,TRBJ2-7,TGTGCCAGCAGTCTGGACACCCTACGGAACGAGCAGTACTTC,CASSLDTLRNEQYF
.,.,TRBV11-2,TRBJ2-4,TGTGCCAGCAGCTTAGATTTGGGGAGTAACATTCAGTACTTC,CASSLDLGSNIQYF
.,few,TRBV7-3,TRBJ2-1,TGTGCCAGCAGCTTAGGGTCGGGGAGTTACAATGAGCAGTTCTTC,CASSLGSGSYNEQFF
TRBD1,.,TRBV4-1,TRBJ1-1,TGCGCCAGCAGCCCGGACAGGGGGCGAGGTACTGAAGCTTTCTTT,CASSPDRGRGTEAFF
.,.,TRBV14,TRBJ2-5,TGTGCCAGCAGCCAAGATCGCCGGGAGACCCAGTACTTC,CASSQDRRETQYF
TRBD1,few,TRBV6-5,TRBJ2-5,TGTGCCAGCAGTTCCCTCGGGACAGCCTACCAAGAGACCCAGTACTTC,CASSSLGTAYQETQYF
.,.,TRBV30,TRBJ1-2,TGTGCCTGGAGAATCCAGGGTGGCAGTGGCTACACCTTC,CAWRIQGGSGYTF
.,.,TRBV7-9,TRBJ1-1,TGTTCCAGCAACCCCTCAATCCAGGGGAGTCTTTCAAGAGCTTTCTTT,CSSNPSIQGSLSRAFF
TRBD1,.,TRBV19,TRBJ1-1,TGTGCCAGTTCAACCCGGGACAGGGCGGCGAGGGAAGCTTTCTTT,CASSTRDRAAREAFF
TRBD1,.,TRBV11-3,TRBJ1-1,TGTGCCAGCAGTCAACAACAGGGGGCTGAAGCTTTCTTT,CASSQQQGAEAFF
.,.,TRBV7-2,TRBJ2-7,TGTGCCAGCAGTATCGACTTCCTAGCCTCCTACGAGCAGTACTTC,CASSIDFLASYEQYF
TRBD2,once,TRBV6-6,TRBJ2-1,TGTGCCAGCAGTTTATACTGGACTAGCGGGAGGGGAGAGCAGTTCTTC,CASSLYWTSGRGEQFF
TRBD1,.,TRBV7-2,TRBJ1-2,TGTGCCAGCAGCTCCGAATCAGGGGGCACTGGCTACACCTTC,CASSSESGGTGYTF
.,.,TRBV19,TRBJ1-1,TGTGCCAGTAGTTACCAGGGGATGAACACTGAAGCTTTCTTT,CASSYQGMNTEAFF
.,.,TRBV27,TRBJ2-7,TGTGCCAGCAGTTTATCCAACTCCTACGAGCAGTACTTC,CASSLSNSYEQYF
TRBD2,.,TRBV10-3,TRBJ2-4,TGTGCCACCTCCGGGACTAGCGGGAGAGGAGGAAACATTCAGTACTTC,CATSGTSGRGGNIQYF
TRBD2,.,TRBV28,TRBJ2-1,TGTGCCACCCAGACTAGCGGGAGAGGTAATGAGCAGTTCTTC,CATQTSGRGNEQFF
TRBD1,.,TRBV2,TRBJ1-6,TGTGCCAGCACCATCAGACAGGGATCGGTCCACTTT,CASTIRQGSVHF
TRBD1,.,TRBV5-1,TRBJ2-2,TGCGCCAGCAGCCACCAATATACAGGGGGCGGGGAGCTGTTTTTT,CASSHQYTGGGELFF
TRBD2,.,TRBV6-1,TRBJ2-7,TGTGCCAGCAGTGGCCTGTCTAGCGGTGATCTATGGCGGTACTTC,CASSGLSSGDLWRYF
TRBD1,once,TRBV5-6,TRBJ1-1,TGTGCCAGCCGGAGGACAGGGGGGGACACTGAAGCTTTCTTT,CASRRTGGDTEAFF
.,.,TRBV11-3,TRBJ2-3,TGTGCCAGCAGCTTAGGGGGGGTCAGAGATACGCAGTATTTT,CASSLGGVRDTQYF
.,.,TRBV18,TRBJ2-7,TGTGCCAGCTCACTCGACTCCTACGAGCAGTACTTC,CASSLDSYEQYF
.,.,TRBV7-9,TRBJ1-5,TGTGCCATCGGCGGGGGTGGTCAGCCCCAGCATTTT,CAIGGGGQPQHF
.,.,TRBV5-1,TRBJ1-4,TGCGCCAGCAGCCCGGGGTTTTCAACTAATGAAAAACTGTTTTTT,CASSPGFSTNEKLFF
.,.,TRBV18,TRBJ2-5,TGTGCCAGCTCACCAGAGGAGACCCAGTACTTC,CASSPEETQYF
.,.,TRBV4-2,TRBJ1-1,TGTGCCAGCAGCCCGACAGTTATGAACACTGAAGCTTTCTTT,CASSPTVMNTEAFF
.,.,TRBV6-5,TRBJ1-3,TGTGCCAGCAGTTACTCAGCGGGCGCCGGAAACACCATATATTTT,CASSYSAGAGNTIYF
TRBD1,.,TRBV5-1,TRBJ1-6,TGCGCCAGCAGCATCGGGACAGATAATTCACCCCTCCACTTT,CASSIGTDNSPLHF
.,.,TRBV7-3,TRBJ2-3,TGTGCCAGCAGCGGCGGTGCGGGCGGGGGCACAGATACGCAGTATTTT,CASSGGAGGGTDTQYF
.,few,TRBV7-2,TRBJ2-7,TGTGCCAGCAGCCGCCTAGTGGCGAGTTCCTACGAGCAGTACTTC,CASSRLVASSYEQYF
.,.,TRBV6-5,TRBJ2-4,TGTGCCAGCAGGAGGTTGGCAGGGGGGAACATTCAGTACTTC,CASRRLAGGNIQYF
TRBD1,.,TRBV7-9,TRBJ2-4,TGTGCCAGCAGCTCCCGCCGCGGGACAGGGACTAAAAACATTCAGTACTTC,CASSSRRGTGTKNIQYF
TRBD2,.,TRBV13,TRBJ2-1,TGTGCCAGCAGCCCGACTCCCCCGGGGGGTGAGCAGTTCTTC,CASSPTPPGGEQFF
TRBD2,few,TRBV7-2,TRBJ2-1,TGTGCCAGCAGCTTATCGAGCGGGAGGGCGTATGAGCAGTTCTTC,CASSLSSGRAYEQFF
.,.,TRBV7-9,TRBJ1-6,TGTGCCAGCGACAGGAGTGGTGGGTCACCCCTCCACTTT,CASDRSGGSPLHF
TRBD1,.,TRBV6-1,TRBJ2-1,TGTGCCAGCAGTGATTGGGACAGCTCCTACAATGAGCAGTTCTTC,CASSDWDSSYNEQFF
.,once,TRBV25-1,TRBJ2-5,TGTGCCAGCAGTGACCAGGACCTGGGGGGAGAGACCCAGTACTTC,CASSDQDLGGETQYF
.,.,TRBV7-9,TRBJ2-4,TGTGCCAGCAGCTTTGGGACAGGCCCCGGGAGGCGGTTGCCCATTCAGTACTTC,CASSFGTGPGRRLPIQYF
.,few,TRBV5-4,TRBJ2-6,TGTGCCAGCACCCGGAGAGGGGCGGGGGCCACTGGGGCCAACGGCCTGACTTTC,CASTRRGAGATGANGLTF
.,.,TRBV7-8,TRBJ1-4,TGTGCCAGCAGCTTACTCCGCCGGTTGTCAACTAATGAAAAACTGTTTTTT,CASSLLRRLSTNEKLFF
.,.,TRBV7-9,TRBJ2-7,TGTGCCAGCAGCTTGGGAGGCGAGTACGAGCAGTACTTC,CASSLGGEYEQYF
.,.,TRBV5-4,TRBJ2-7,TGTGCCAGCAGCCCCGAGGCAGACGAGCAGTACTTC,CASSPEADEQYF
TRBD1,once,TRBV6-5,TRBJ2-1,TGTGCCAGCAGTTACACCCGGACAGGGGGTGAGCAGTTCTTC,CASSYTRTGGEQFF